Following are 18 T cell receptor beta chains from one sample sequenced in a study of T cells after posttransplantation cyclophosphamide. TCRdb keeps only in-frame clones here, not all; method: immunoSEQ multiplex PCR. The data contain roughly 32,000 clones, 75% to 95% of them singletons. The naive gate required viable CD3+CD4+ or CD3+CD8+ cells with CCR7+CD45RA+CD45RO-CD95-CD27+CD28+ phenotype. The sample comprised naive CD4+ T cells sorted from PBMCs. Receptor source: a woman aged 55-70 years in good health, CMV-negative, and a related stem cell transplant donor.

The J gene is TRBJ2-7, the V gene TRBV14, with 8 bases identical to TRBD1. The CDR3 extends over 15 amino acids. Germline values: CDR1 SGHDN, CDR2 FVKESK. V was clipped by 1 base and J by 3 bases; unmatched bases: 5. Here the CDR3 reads CASSQVTGALYEQYF. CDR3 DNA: TGTGCCAGCAGCCAAGTGACAGGGGCCCTCTACGAGCAGTACTTC.

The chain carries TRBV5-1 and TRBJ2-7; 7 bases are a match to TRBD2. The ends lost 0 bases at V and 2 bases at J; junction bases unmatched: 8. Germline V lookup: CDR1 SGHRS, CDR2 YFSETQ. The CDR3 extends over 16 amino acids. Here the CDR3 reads CASSLDVAGSPYEQYF. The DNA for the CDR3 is TGCGCCAGCAGCTTGGATGTAGCGGGCTCCCCCTACGAGCAGTACTTC.

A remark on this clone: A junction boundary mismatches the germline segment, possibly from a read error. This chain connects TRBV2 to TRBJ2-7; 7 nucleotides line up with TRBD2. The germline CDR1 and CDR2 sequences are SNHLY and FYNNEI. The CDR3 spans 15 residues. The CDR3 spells CASSIGGGNSHEQYF. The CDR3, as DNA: TGTGCCAGCAGTATTGGGGGGGGGAACTCCCACGAGCAGTACTTC.

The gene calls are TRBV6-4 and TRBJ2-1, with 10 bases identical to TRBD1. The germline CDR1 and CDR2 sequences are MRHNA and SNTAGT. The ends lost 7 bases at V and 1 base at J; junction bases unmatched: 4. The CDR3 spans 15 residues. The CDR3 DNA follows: TGTGCCAGCATCGGACAGGGGGGGTCCTACAATGAGCAGTTCTTC. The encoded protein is CASIGQGGSYNEQFF.

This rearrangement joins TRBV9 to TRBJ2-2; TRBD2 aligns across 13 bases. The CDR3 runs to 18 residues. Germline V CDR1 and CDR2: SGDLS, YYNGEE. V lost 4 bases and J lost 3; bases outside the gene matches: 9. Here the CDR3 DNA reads TGTGCCAGCAGCCCCCCTCTGGGACTAGCGGGATACACCGGGGAGCTGTTTTTT. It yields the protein CASSPPLGLAGYTGELFF.

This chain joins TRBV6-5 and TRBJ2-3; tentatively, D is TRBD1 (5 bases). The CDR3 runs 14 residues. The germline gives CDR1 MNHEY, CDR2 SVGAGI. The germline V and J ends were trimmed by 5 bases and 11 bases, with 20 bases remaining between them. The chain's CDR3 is CASSQPGPRREQYF. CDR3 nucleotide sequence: TGTGCCAGCAGTCAACCAGGACCACGCAGGGAGCAGTATTTT.

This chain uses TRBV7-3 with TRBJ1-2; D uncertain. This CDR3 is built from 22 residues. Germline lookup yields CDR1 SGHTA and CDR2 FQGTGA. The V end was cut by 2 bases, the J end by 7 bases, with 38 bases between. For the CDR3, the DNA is TGTGCCAGCAGCTTAGATATCCGACGGGTCACGTTTTTCTATAGTTGGCGGAGTGGCTACACCTTC. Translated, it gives CASSLDIRRVTFFYSWRSGYTF.

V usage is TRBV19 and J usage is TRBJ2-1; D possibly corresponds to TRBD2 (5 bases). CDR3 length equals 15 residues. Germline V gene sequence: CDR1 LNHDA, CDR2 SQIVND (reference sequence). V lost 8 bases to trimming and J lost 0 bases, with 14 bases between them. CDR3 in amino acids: CASYLALSSYNEQFF. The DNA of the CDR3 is TGTGCCAGTTATTTAGCGCTAAGCTCCTACAATGAGCAGTTCTTC.

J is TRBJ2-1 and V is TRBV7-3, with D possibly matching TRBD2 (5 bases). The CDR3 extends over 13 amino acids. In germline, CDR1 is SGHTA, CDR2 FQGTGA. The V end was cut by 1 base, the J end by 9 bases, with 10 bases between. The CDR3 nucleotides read TGTGCCAGCAGCTTAATCGGAGGAGGTGAGCAGTTCTTC. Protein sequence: CASSLIGGGEQFF.

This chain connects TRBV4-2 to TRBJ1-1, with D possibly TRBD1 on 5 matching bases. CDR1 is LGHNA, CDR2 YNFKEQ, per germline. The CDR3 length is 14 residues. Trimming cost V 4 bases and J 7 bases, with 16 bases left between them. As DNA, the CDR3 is TGTGCCAGCAGCCGACCGCTGGAGGGGTATGAAGCTTTCTTT. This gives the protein CASSRPLEGYEAFF.

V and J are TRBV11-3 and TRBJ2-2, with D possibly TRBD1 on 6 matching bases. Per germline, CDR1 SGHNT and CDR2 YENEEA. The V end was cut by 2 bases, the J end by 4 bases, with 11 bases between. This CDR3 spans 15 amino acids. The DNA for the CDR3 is TGTGCCAGCAGCTTACGAGGGGGTTTCACCGGGGAGCTGTTTTTT. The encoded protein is CASSLRGGFTGELFF.

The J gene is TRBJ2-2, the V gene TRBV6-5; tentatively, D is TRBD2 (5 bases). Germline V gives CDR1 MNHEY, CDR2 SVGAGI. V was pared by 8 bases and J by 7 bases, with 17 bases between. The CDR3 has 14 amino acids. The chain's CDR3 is CASWGMSEDGELFF. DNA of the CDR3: TGTGCCAGCTGGGGTATGTCGGAGGACGGGGAGCTGTTTTTT.

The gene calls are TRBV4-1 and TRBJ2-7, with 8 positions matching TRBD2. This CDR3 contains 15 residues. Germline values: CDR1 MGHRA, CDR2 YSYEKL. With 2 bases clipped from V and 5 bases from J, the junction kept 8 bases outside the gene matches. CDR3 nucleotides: TGCGCCAGCAGCCAACCAGCGGGGGCCGTCCACGAGCAGTACTTC. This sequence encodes CASSQPAGAVHEQYF.

The CDR3 DNA reads as TGTGCCAGCAGTCCGCCTGGGCCTGGAAGCTACACCTTC. Translating gives CASSPPGPGSYTF. The rearrangement uses TRBV6-1 and TRBJ1-2; D call uncertain. Trimming removed 5 bases at V and 9 bases at J, with 16 bases between. The germline V gene encodes CDR1 MNHNS and CDR2 SASEGT. The CDR3 totals 13 residues.

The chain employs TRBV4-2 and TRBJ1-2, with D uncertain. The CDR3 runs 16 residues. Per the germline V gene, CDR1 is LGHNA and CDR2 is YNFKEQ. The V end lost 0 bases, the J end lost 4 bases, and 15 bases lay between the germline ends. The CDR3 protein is CASSQESAAGLYGYTF. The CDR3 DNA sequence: TGTGCCAGCAGCCAAGAGTCGGCGGCGGGCCTCTATGGCTACACCTTC.

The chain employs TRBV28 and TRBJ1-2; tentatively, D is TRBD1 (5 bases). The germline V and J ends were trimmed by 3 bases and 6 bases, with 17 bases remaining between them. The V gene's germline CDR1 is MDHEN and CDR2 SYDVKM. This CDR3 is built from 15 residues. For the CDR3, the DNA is TGTGCCAGCAGTTTCCCGGGTCGGGGGGGAGATGGCTACACCTTC. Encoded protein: CASSFPGRGGDGYTF.

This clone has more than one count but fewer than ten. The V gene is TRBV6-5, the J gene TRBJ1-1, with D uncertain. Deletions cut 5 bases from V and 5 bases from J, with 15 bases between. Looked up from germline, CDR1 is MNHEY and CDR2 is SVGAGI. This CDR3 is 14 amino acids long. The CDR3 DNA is TGTGCCAGCAGTCCTGCCGGGATGAGGACTGAAGCTTTCTTT. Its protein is CASSPAGMRTEAFF.

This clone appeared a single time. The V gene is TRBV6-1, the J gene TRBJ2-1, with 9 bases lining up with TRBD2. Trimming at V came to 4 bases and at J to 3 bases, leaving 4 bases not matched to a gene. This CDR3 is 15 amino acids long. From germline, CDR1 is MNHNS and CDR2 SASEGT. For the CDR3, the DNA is TGTGCCAGCAGTGTATGGACTAGCGACTACAATGAGCAGTTCTTC. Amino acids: CASSVWTSDYNEQFF.